This T cell receptor beta chain was documented in a study of Graves' ophthalmopathy and Graves' hyperthyroidism. Among the exclusions were patients with other autoimmune diseases, uncontrolled infections, pregnancy or lactation. Thyroid ultrasound, orbital computed tomography, TRAb, serum thyroxine and clinical symptoms formed the basis of diagnosis. Points on this clonotype: Its antigen is as yet unknown.

Looked up from germline, CDR1 is DFQATT and CDR2 is SNEGSKA (reference sequence). The germline V and J ends were trimmed by 6 bases and 3 bases, with 18 bases remaining between them. This CDR3 comprises 14 residues. The authors amplified TCR beta CDR3 regions, and they did so from RNA transcripts for repertoire sequencing. An opening RT-PCR round employed HTBI primers and preceded a second-round multiplex PCR. TCRdb ran MiXCR on the multiplex PCR reads and lists one entry per CDR3 protein. The repertoire holds approximately 460,000 distinct CDR3 sequences, with 13% to 15% as singletons. Findings and limits, study-wide: Blood repertoires reportedly contained most expanded thyroid clonotypes above 0.001 frequency. The model's prediction of ophthalmopathy progression had 65% to 71% sensitivity and approximately 72% specificity.

The sequence was obtained from a woman aged 25 to 45 with Graves' ophthalmopathy. The sequenced sample was blood. This chain uses TRBV20-1 with TRBJ2-7; D not resolved. The CDR3 loop is CSARQFPTFYEQYF. The CDR3 coding sequence is TGCAGTGCGCGACAATTCCCGACCTTCTACGAGCAGTACTTC.